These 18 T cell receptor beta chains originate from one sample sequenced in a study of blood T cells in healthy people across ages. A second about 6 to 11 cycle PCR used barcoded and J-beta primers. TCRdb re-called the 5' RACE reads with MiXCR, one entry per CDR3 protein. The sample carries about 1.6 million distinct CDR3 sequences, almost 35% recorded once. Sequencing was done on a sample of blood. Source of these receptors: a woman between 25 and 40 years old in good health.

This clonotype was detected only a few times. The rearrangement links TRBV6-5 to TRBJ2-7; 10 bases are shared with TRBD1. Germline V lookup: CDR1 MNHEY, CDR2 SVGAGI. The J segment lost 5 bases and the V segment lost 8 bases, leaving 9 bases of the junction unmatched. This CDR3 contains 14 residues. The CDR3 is CASGRKGQGHEQYF. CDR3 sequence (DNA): TGTGCCAGCGGGAGGAAGGGACAGGGGCACGAGCAGTACTTC.

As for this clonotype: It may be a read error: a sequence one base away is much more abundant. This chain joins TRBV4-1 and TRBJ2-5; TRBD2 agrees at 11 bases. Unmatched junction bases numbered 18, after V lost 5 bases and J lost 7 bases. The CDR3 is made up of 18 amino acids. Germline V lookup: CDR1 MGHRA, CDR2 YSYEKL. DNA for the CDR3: TGCGCCAGCAGCTCCCGGTGGGAGACTAGCGGGGAACCCAGGACCCAGTACTTC. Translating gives CASSSRWETSGEPRTQYF.

CDR3 nucleotide sequence: TGCAGCGTTGCGTCGGGGTGGGAGGGCTACACCTTC. It encodes CSVASGWEGYTF. The V and J genes are TRBV29-1 and TRBJ1-2; no clear D. Germline values: CDR1 SQVTM, CDR2 ANQGSEA. Trimming pared 4 bases from V and 8 bases from J, leaving 14 bases between. The CDR3 is 12 residues long.

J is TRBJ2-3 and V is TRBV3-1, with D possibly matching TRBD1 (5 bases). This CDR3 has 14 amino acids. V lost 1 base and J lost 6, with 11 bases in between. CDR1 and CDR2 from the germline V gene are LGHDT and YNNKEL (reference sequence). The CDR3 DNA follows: TGTGCCAGCAGCCAAGCATCAACAGGTGATACGCAGTATTTT. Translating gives CASSQASTGDTQYF.

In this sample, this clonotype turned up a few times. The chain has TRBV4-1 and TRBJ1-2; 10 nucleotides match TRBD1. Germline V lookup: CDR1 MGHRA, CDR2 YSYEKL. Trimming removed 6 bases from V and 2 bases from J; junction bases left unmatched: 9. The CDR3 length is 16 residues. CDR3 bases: TGCGCCAGCAGTCAGCCGGGACAGGGGACAAACTATGGCTACACCTTC. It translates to CASSQPGQGTNYGYTF.

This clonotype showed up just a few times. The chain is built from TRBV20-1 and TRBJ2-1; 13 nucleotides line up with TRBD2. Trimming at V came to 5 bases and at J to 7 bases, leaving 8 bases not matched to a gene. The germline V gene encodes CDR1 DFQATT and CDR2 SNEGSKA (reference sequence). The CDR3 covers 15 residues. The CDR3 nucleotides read TGCAGTGCTTACTTACCGGGACTAGCGGGGAATGAGCAGTTCTTC. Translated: CSAYLPGLAGNEQFF.

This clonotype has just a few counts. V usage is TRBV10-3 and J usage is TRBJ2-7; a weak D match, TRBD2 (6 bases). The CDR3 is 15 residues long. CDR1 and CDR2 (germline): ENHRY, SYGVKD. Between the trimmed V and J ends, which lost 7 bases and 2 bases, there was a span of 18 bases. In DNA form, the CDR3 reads TGTGCCATCACACTGGGACTTCATCACACCTACGAGCAGTACTTC. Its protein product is CAITLGLHHTYEQYF.

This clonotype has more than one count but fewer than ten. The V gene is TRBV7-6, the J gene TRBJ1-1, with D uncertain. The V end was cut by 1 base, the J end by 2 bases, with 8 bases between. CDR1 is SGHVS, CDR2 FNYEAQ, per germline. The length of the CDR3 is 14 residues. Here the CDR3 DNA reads TGTGCCAGCAGCTTAGGGACCTTCAACACTGAAGCTTTCTTT. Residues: CASSLGTFNTEAFF.

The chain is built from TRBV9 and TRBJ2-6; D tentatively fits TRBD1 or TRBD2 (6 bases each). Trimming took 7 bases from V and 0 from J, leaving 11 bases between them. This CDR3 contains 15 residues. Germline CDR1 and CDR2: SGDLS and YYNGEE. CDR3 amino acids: CASLRGDSGANVLTF. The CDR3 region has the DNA TGTGCCAGCCTGAGGGGGGACTCTGGGGCCAACGTCCTGACTTTC.

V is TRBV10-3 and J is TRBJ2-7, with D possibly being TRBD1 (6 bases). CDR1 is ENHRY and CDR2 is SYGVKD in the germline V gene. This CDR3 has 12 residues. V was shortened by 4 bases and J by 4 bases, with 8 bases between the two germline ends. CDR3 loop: CAISGRGYEQYF. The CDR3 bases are TGTGCCATCAGTGGCAGGGGTTACGAGCAGTACTTC.

The CDR3 region is CASSYALPAGGGTDTQYF. The CDR3 DNA follows: TGTGCCAGCAGTTACGCCCTCCCAGCGGGGGGAGGGACAGATACGCAGTATTTT. This chain uses TRBV6-2 or TRBV6-3 with TRBJ2-3; 9 nucleotides agree with TRBD2. V shed 2 bases, J shed 3 bases, and the junction held 12 bases outside the gene matches. Germline lookup yields CDR1 MNHEY and CDR2 SVGEGT. The CDR3 is made up of 18 amino acids.

Written as DNA, the CDR3 is TGTGCCAGCAGTGAATTCCACGGAGGGGTAGATGAAAAACTGTTTTTT. Its translation: CASSEFHGGVDEKLFF. The rearrangement uses TRBV28 and TRBJ1-4; possibly TRBD1 for D (5 bases). Trimming took 5 bases from V and 6 from J, leaving 19 bases between them. Germline lookup yields CDR1 MDHEN and CDR2 SYDVKM. The CDR3 spans 16 residues. Complete variable domain (other parts from reference TRBV28 and TRBJ1-4): DVKVTQSSRYLVKRTGEKVFLECVQDMDHENMFWYRQDPGLGLRLIYFSYDVKMKEKGDIPEGYSVSREKKERFSLILESASTNQTSMYLCASSEFHGGVDEKLFFGSGTQLSVL.

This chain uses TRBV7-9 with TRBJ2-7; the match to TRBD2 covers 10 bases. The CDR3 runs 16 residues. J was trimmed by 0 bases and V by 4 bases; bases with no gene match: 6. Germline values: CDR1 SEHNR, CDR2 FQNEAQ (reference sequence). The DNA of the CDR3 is TGTGCCAGCAGCTCACTAGCGGGATTGGGCTCCTACGAGCAGTACTTC. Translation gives CASSSLAGLGSYEQYF.

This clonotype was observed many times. DNA for the CDR3: TGTGCCAGCAGCAAAGGGACCACCGACACAGATACGCAGTATTTT. Translated: CASSKGTTDTDTQYF. This chain connects TRBV3-1 to TRBJ2-3; D assignment may be TRBD1 or TRBD2 (5 bases each). The CDR3 spans 15 residues. Germline V lookup: CDR1 LGHDT, CDR2 YNNKEL (reference sequence). Trimming removed 5 bases from V and 2 bases from J, with 14 bases in between.

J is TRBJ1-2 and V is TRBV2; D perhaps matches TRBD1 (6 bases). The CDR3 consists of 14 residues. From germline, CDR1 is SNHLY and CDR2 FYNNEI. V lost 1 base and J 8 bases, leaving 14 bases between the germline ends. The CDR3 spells CASSEGQGIGGYTF. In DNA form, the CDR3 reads TGTGCCAGCAGTGAAGGCCAGGGGATCGGAGGCTACACCTTC.

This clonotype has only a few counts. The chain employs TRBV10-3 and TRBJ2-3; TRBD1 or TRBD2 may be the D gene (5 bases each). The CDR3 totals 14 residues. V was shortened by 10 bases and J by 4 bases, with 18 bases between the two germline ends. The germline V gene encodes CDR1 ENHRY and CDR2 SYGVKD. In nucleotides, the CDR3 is TGTGCCAGGGACGGGCCAAAAAGCTCAGATACGCAGTATTTT. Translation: CARDGPKSSDTQYF.

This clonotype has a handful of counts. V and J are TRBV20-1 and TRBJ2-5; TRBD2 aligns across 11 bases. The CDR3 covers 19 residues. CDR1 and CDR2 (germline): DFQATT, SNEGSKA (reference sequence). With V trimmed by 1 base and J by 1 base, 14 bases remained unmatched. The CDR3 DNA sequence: TGCAGTGCTAGAGTAACTAGCGGGGGAGCCCTCCGATTCCAAGAGACCCAGTACTTC. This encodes CSARVTSGGALRFQETQYF.

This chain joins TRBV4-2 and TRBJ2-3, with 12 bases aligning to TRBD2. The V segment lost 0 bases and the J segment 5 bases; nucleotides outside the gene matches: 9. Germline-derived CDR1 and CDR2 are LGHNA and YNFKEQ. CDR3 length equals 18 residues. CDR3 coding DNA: TGTGCCAGCAGCCAAGATCGTCTAGCGGGAGGGCGAGGAGATACGCAGTATTTT. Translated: CASSQDRLAGGRGDTQYF.